This TCR beta chain derives from a study of vaccination and CD4 T cells after COVID-19. The overall study: The study enrolled six male and four female convalescents, two of whom were Hispanic. At a median 72 days (range 14 to 241) after dose two, post-vaccine samples were obtained.

Regarding treatment: approximately nine-day PBMC culture with coronavirus spike peptide pools or control peptides (ViraFEST assay). Every positive PCR date fell between March and December 2020, earlier than the US Alpha, Beta and Delta variants. Cultures of PBMCs, some 2 million per well, were set up with 9 to 10 IU/ml IL-2 and 10 ug/ml peptide pools. The Oncomine TCR Beta short-read assay generated sequence data from the DNA of cultured CD4+ T cells. TCRdb re-derived calls from the PCR reads in MiXCR, one entry per CDR3 protein. Among tens of thousands of distinct CDR3 sequences, roughly 60% were seen once, and the ten largest hold over 7.5%. Worth noting for this clonotype: Antigen: not known.

This receptor was identified in a human donor who had recovered from COVID-19. The specimen was CD4+ T cells from blood, cultured in vitro.

CDR3 sequence: CASSELPRNEQFF. As DNA, the CDR3 is TGTGCCAGCAGTGAGTTGCCTCGGAATGAGCAGTTCTTC. This chain joins TRBV6-1 and TRBJ2-1; unclear D gene. Looked up from germline, CDR1 is MNHNS and CDR2 is SASEGT. The CDR3 has 13 amino acids. Deletions cut 3 bases from V and 7 bases from J, with 10 bases between.